This T cell receptor (beta chain) derives from a study of OX40 agonist ivuxolimab in advanced cancers. Study conclusions and caveats: Expanded clones tended on average to be more numerous among CD8+ T cells than CD4+.

Generated by immunoSEQ multiplex PCR, the TCRdb table keeps only in-frame clones and is missing some. Seen here are about 79,000 clones, about nine tenths observed once, and the top ten hold around 0.34%. Comments on this clone: Antigen: not known.

The CDR3 consists of 14 residues. The germline CDR1 and CDR2 sequences are LNHDA and SQIVND (reference sequence). Losses at the gene ends were 8 bases for V and 2 bases for J; bases not matched to a gene: 3. This chain connects TRBV19 to TRBJ1-2; TRBD1 matches at 12 bases. This receptor was obtained from an adult with an advanced solid tumor such as melanoma, head and neck, liver or kidney cancer. Sequencing was performed on CD4+ or CD8+ T cells sorted from blood, taken in a trial of the OX40 agonist ivuxolimab. The CDR3 coding sequence is TGTGCCAGTCGCGGGACAGGGGGCAACTATGGCTACACCTTC. Amino acid sequence: CASRGTGGNYGYTF.